Here is one T cell receptor (beta chain) with its context. The protocol was immunoSEQ multiplex PCR, while the TCRdb copy is restricted to in-frame clones and leaves out a portion. The sample has some 320,000 clones, approximately 88% seen once. The length of the CDR3 is 13 residues. Germline V gene sequence: CDR1 MNHEY, CDR2 SVGAGI. With V trimmed by 6 bases and J by 6 bases, 7 bases remained unmatched. This specimen belongs to a study of blood T cell repertoires in COVID-19. In the study overall: COVID-19 samples from acute and convalescent phases originated in the United States, Italy and Spain. From T cells, B-cell-depleted T cells, or PBMCs came the material, which was cDNA or gDNA.

Individuals aged about 18 to 100 years were recruited from roughly 23 US areas. Clinical history reported by participants formed the basis on which cohorts were assigned. Sequences were obtained from PBMCs or T cells enriched from blood (not recorded which). The chain couples TRBV6-5 to TRBJ1-2; 7 bases are shared with TRBD1. This sequence was found in a man in his sixties who had recovered from COVID-19. The CDR3 is CASSRQGWNGYTF. The CDR3 region has the DNA TGTGCCAGCAGCAGACAGGGTTGGAATGGCTACACCTTC.